This TCR beta chain was captured by sequencing in a study of T cells in Graves' hyperthyroidism and ophthalmopathy. Germline V CDR1 and CDR2: SGHAT, FQNNGV. The CDR3 loop spans 14 amino acids. V lost 0 bases, J lost 4 bases, and 8 bases lay in between. This clonotype was picked up many times. RNA transcripts served as the template for amplifying TCR beta CDR3 regions. The HTBI primer set drove a first-round RT-PCR of the TCR CDR3. TCRdb passed the multiplex PCR reads through MiXCR, listing each CDR3 protein once. The top ten clones hold roughly 30% of a sample with approximately 600,000 distinct CDR3 sequences, around 20% of them seen once.

The V call is TRBV11-2, the J call TRBJ2-3; D not certain. The specimen sequenced was blood. This sequence originates from a man aged 25 to 40 with Graves' ophthalmopathy. CDR3 region: CASSLDFGPDTQYF. CDR3 nucleotides: TGTGCCAGCAGCTTAGATTTTGGTCCAGATACGCAGTATTTT.